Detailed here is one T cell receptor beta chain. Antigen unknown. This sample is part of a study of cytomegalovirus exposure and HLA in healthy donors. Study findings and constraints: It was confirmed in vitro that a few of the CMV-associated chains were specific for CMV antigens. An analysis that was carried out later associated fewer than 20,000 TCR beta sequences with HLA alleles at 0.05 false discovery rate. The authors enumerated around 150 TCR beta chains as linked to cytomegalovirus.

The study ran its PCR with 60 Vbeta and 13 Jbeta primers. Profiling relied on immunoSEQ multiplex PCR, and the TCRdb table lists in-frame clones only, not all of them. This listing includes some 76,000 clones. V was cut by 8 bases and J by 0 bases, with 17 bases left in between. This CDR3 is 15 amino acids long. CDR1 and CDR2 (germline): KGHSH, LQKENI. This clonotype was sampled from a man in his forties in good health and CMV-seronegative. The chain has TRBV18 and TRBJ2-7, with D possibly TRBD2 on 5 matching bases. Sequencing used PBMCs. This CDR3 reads CASNLQRVDSYEQYF. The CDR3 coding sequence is TGTGCCAGCAACCTTCAGAGGGTGGACTCCTACGAGCAGTACTTC.